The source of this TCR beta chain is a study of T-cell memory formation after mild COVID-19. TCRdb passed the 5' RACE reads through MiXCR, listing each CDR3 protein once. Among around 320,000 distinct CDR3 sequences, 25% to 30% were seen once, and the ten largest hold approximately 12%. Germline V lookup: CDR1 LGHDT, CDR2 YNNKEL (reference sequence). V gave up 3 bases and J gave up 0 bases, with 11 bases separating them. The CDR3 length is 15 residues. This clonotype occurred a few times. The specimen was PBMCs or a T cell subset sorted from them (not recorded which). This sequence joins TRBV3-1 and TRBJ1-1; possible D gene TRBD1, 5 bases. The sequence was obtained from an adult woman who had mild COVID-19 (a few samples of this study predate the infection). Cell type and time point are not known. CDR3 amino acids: CASSQGTDMNTEAFF. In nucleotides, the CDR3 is TGTGCCAGCAGCCAGGGGACTGACATGAACACTGAAGCTTTCTTT.